This TCR beta chain comes out of a study of beta chain features in type 1 diabetes. Overall study findings and caveats: Across all four CD4+ subsets, people with type 1 diabetes showed modestly shorter TCRB CDR3s.

The sequenced template was cDNA made from the entire isolated RNA. Here immunoSEQ multiplex PCR was the method, and the copy in TCRdb shows in-frame clones only, minus some. The data contain 640,000 or so clones, roughly 13% of them singletons. In this sample, this clone turned up a few times. Its antigen is still unknown. Germline CDR1 and CDR2: MGHDK and SYGVNS. The CDR3 covers 13 residues. Trimming removed 3 bases at V and 8 bases at J, with 13 bases between. Sequences were obtained from naive CD4+ T cells from blood. The V call is TRBV25-1, the J call TRBJ1-2; D is unresolved. The receptor's source is a man between 18 and 29 years old with type 1 diabetes. Written as DNA, the CDR3 is TGTGCCAGCAGTGATAGGACCCTTCAAGGCTACACCTTC. Encoded protein: CASSDRTLQGYTF.